Presented here are 32 T cell receptor beta chains from one specimen sequenced in a study of identifying expanded T cells in peripheral blood. The table came from immunoSEQ multiplex PCR; TCRdb's copy has only in-frame clones and leaves some out. The sample has around 75,000 clones, under 90% seen once. Sequenced input: blood. The origin of the receptors is a person between 18 and 75 years old in good health.

V and J are TRBV4-1 and TRBJ2-3; D may be TRBD2 (6 bases). V was clipped by 4 bases and J by 2 bases, with 16 bases between them. The CDR3 loop spans 16 amino acids. Germline V lookup: CDR1 MGHRA, CDR2 YSYEKL. CDR3 amino acids: CASSRQSSGSTDTQYF. The CDR3 DNA reads as TGCGCCAGCAGCCGGCAAAGCAGCGGGTCCACAGATACGCAGTATTTT.

V and J are TRBV29-1 and TRBJ1-4; D is unresolved. The CDR3 contains 12 residues. The V gene's germline CDR1 is SQVTM and CDR2 ANQGSEA. V lost 7 bases, J lost 2 bases, and 8 bases lay in between. The CDR3 sequence: CSAVHTNEKLFF. The CDR3 DNA reads as TGCAGCGCGGTCCATACTAATGAAAAACTGTTTTTT.

About this clone: A read error may produce the germline difference seen at one junction end. CDR3 nucleotide sequence: TGTGCCATCAATTGGCAGGGTGGAATTATCTTT. It translates to CAINWQGGIIF. The gene calls are TRBV10-3 and TRBJ1-1; tentatively, D is TRBD1 (5 bases). There are 11 residues in the CDR3. The germline CDR1 and CDR2 sequences are ENHRY and SYGVKD.

V gene TRBV5-4 combines with J gene TRBJ1-2; no reliable D call. This CDR3 contains 14 residues. The germline gives CDR1 SGHNT, CDR2 YYREEE (reference sequence). Trimming stripped 0 bases from V and 4 bases from J, with 10 bases between. CDR3 amino acids: CASSLGSLGYGYTF. The CDR3 bases are TGTGCCAGCAGCTTGGGTAGTCTAGGCTATGGCTACACCTTC.

The chain joins TRBV6-1 to TRBJ2-7; weak D call: TRBD2 (5 bases). The CDR3 contains 14 residues. V lost 3 bases, J lost 2 bases, and 11 bases lay in between. From germline, CDR1 is MNHNS and CDR2 SASEGT. DNA for the CDR3: TGTGCCAGCAGTGATCTTGGGAGAACCTACGAGCAGTACTTC. Amino acids: CASSDLGRTYEQYF.

The chain carries TRBV18 and TRBJ1-6; D gene ambiguous. The CDR3 length is 16 residues. The V end was cut by 3 bases, the J end by 5 bases, with 14 bases between. Germline loops: CDR1 KGHSH, CDR2 LQKENI. The CDR3 DNA reads TGTGCCAGCTCACCGGATCGACCTTCCAATAATTCACCCCTCCACTTT. Translation gives CASSPDRPSNNSPLHF.

V is TRBV19 and J is TRBJ2-3; D gene uncertain. CDR3 size: 15 residues. Germline CDR1 is LNHDA and CDR2 is SQIVND (reference sequence). Trimming removed 1 base at V and 4 bases at J, with 12 bases between. The CDR3 coding sequence is TGTGCCAGTAGTATAGGGCAAGAGGTCCCAGATACGCAGTATTTT. It codes for CASSIGQEVPDTQYF.

The V and J genes are TRBV6-1 and TRBJ1-2; 7 bases line up with TRBD1. Germline V gene sequence: CDR1 MNHNS, CDR2 SASEGT. This CDR3 region has 15 residues. Trimming at V came to 10 bases and at J to 4 bases, leaving 15 bases not matched to a gene. The CDR3: CAILLVTGLSYGYTF. The CDR3 nucleotides are TGTGCCATCCTCCTAGTGACAGGGCTTAGCTATGGCTACACCTTC.

This chain connects TRBV6-6 to TRBJ1-2; D is perhaps TRBD1 (6 bases). The length of the CDR3 is 12 residues. The germline V gene has CDR1 MNHNY and CDR2 SVGAGI (reference sequence). The V and J ends lost 5 bases and 4 bases respectively, with 8 bases between them. CDR3 amino acids: CASSQQGYGYTF. CDR3 in DNA: TGTGCCAGCAGTCAACAGGGCTATGGCTACACCTTC.

The rearrangement links TRBV18 to TRBJ2-3; D is possibly TRBD2 (6 bases). Germline CDR1 and CDR2: KGHSH and LQKENI. Deletions cut 2 bases from V and 0 bases from J, with 9 bases between. The CDR3 contains 15 residues. CDR3 in DNA: TGTGCCAGCTCACCAGAACGGGGGAGCACAGATACGCAGTATTTT. Protein sequence: CASSPERGSTDTQYF.

This clone was recorded only once. The V and J genes are TRBV28 and TRBJ2-7; TRBD2 is a possible D gene (6 bases). The CDR3 loop spans 15 amino acids. CDR1 MDHEN and CDR2 SYDVKM come from the germline V gene. The V end was cut by 6 bases, the J end by 9 bases, with 24 bases between. CDR3 region: CASSTLSGLTGWQYF. The CDR3 DNA is TGTGCCAGCAGCACCCTTAGCGGCCTAACTGGGTGGCAGTACTTC.

This chain links TRBV9 with TRBJ2-5; 10 bases are shared with TRBD2. The J segment lost 2 bases and the V segment lost 3 bases, leaving 13 bases of the junction unmatched. Germline-derived CDR1 and CDR2 are SGDLS and YYNGEE. This CDR3 comprises 18 residues. The CDR3 DNA follows: TGTGCCAGCAGCGATTCCGCGGTACTAGCGGGGAGTCAAGAGACCCAGTACTTC. The encoded protein is CASSDSAVLAGSQETQYF.

The chain couples TRBV7-2 to TRBJ1-1; no firm D call. V lost 0 bases to trimming and J lost 3 bases, with 8 bases between them. CDR1 is SGHTA and CDR2 is FQGNSA in the germline V gene. This CDR3 comprises 14 residues. The CDR3 sequence: CASSLAGSDTEAFF. The CDR3 coding sequence is TGTGCCAGCAGCTTAGCCGGGTCAGACACTGAAGCTTTCTTT.

The gene calls are TRBV28 and TRBJ1-6; D unresolved. The CDR3 contains 11 residues. Germline assignment: CDR1 MDHEN and CDR2 SYDVKM. V was trimmed by 2 bases and J by 10 bases, leaving 3 bases between them. CDR3 nucleotides: TGTGCCAGCAGTTTACGATCACCCCTCCACTTT. It yields the protein CASSLRSPLHF.

V is TRBV7-2 and J is TRBJ1-1, with unresolved D. CDR3 length equals 12 residues. Germline assignment: CDR1 SGHTA and CDR2 FQGNSA. The ends were cut back, 7 bases at V and 3 bases at J, with 9 bases in the middle. The CDR3 region is CASNLPDTEAFF. The CDR3 nucleotides read TGTGCCAGCAACCTACCGGACACTGAAGCTTTCTTT.

The chain recombines TRBV6-1 with TRBJ2-4; the D is unclear. The CDR3 totals 18 residues. Trimming took off 2 bases at V and 3 bases at J, with 20 bases between the two ends. Germline CDR1 and CDR2: MNHNS and SASEGT. In DNA form, the CDR3 reads TGTGCCAGCAGTGAACTAATGCGCGGAGAGTATAGCAAAAACATTCAGTACTTC. Its translation: CASSELMRGEYSKNIQYF.

The chain uses TRBV18 and TRBJ1-3, with D possibly TRBD1 on 6 matching bases. Germline values: CDR1 KGHSH, CDR2 LQKENI. This CDR3 comprises 16 residues. Trimming removed 3 bases at V and 0 bases at J, with 12 bases between. CDR3 DNA sequence: TGTGCCAGCTCACCCGAACAGGGAGGCTCTGGAAACACCATATATTTT. Amino acids: CASSPEQGGSGNTIYF.

This rearrangement joins TRBV5-1 to TRBJ2-7, with TRBD1 matching over 8 bases. V lost 4 bases and J lost 3; bases outside the gene matches: 15. Germline loops: CDR1 SGHRS, CDR2 YFSETQ. This CDR3 is built from 17 residues. As DNA, the CDR3 is TGCGCCAGCAGCATCGCATCGGACAGGGCGTTTAGCTACGAGCAGTACTTC. It specifies CASSIASDRAFSYEQYF.

The chain combines TRBV2 with TRBJ1-4; D ambiguous. The length of the CDR3 is 15 residues. Germline assignment: CDR1 SNHLY and CDR2 FYNNEI. With 8 bases removed from V and 8 bases from J, the gap between germline ends came to 21 bases. The CDR3 spells CASSREGGQGEKLFF. The CDR3, as DNA: TGTGCCAGCTCCCGGGAAGGTGGTCAAGGGGAAAAACTGTTTTTT.

The chain uses TRBV5-1 and TRBJ2-7; D might be TRBD1 or TRBD2, each matching 5 bases. The length of the CDR3 is 14 residues. The germline V gene has CDR1 SGHRS and CDR2 YFSETQ. V gave up 2 bases and J gave up 2 bases, with 11 bases separating them. DNA of the CDR3: TGCGCCAGCAGCTTCCAGGGACCTACCTACGAGCAGTACTTC. This sequence encodes CASSFQGPTYEQYF.

DNA of the CDR3: TGTGCCAGCAGTTACGGTCTAGCGGGGGGCACGGAGACCCAGTACTTC. Its protein is CASSYGLAGGTETQYF. V gene TRBV6-6 combines with J gene TRBJ2-5; TRBD2 agrees at 11 bases. Germline lookup yields CDR1 MNHNY and CDR2 SVGAGI (reference sequence). Trimming at V came to 2 bases and at J to 5 bases, leaving 7 bases not matched to a gene. The length of the CDR3 is 16 residues.

This sequence joins TRBV7-8 and TRBJ2-5; 7 bases match TRBD1. V was pared by 5 bases and J by 2 bases, with 11 bases of the junction left unmatched. This CDR3 comprises 16 residues. Germline V gene data show CDR1 as SGHVS and CDR2 as FQNEAQ. The CDR3 loop reads CASSQLAGTAQETQYF. CDR3 in DNA: TGTGCCAGCAGCCAGCTTGCCGGGACAGCGCAAGAGACCCAGTACTTC.

This chain uses TRBV6-1 with TRBJ1-4; no firm D call. This CDR3 has 13 amino acids. V lost 7 bases, J lost 5 bases, and 11 bases lay in between. CDR1 is MNHNS, CDR2 SASEGT, per germline. The CDR3 region has the DNA TGTGCCAGCAAGTACAGTCTCAATGAAAAACTGTTTTTT. Protein sequence: CASKYSLNEKLFF.

The chain couples TRBV6-6 to TRBJ2-1, with TRBD2 matching over 7 bases. With V trimmed by 1 base and J by 10 bases, 1 base remained unmatched. This CDR3 spans 12 amino acids. The germline gives CDR1 MNHNY, CDR2 SVGAGI (reference sequence). Written as DNA, the CDR3 is TGTGCCAGCAGTTACTTGGGACTAGAGCAGTTCTTC. This codes for CASSYLGLEQFF.

The chain combines TRBV7-9 with TRBJ1-4, with TRBD1 as a possible D gene (5 bases). This CDR3 comprises 14 residues. The germline V gene encodes CDR1 SEHNR and CDR2 FQNEAQ (reference sequence). With 1 base removed from V and 10 bases from J, the gap between germline ends came to 13 bases. The chain's CDR3 is CASSLEGAGGKLFF. The DNA for the CDR3 is TGTGCCAGCAGCTTAGAAGGGGCTGGTGGAAAACTGTTTTTT.

The chain is built from TRBV7-2 and TRBJ2-7, with D uncertain. The CDR3 is 16 residues long. Germline V gene data show CDR1 as SGHTA and CDR2 as FQGNSA. Deletions cut 2 bases from V and 0 bases from J, with 14 bases between. CDR3 coding DNA: TGTGCCAGCAGCTTAACAAGGGCGCTGAGCTCCTACGAGCAGTACTTC. As protein: CASSLTRALSSYEQYF.

The rearrangement uses TRBV5-1 and TRBJ2-5; no definite D call. The germline V and J ends were trimmed by 4 bases and 2 bases, with 21 bases remaining between them. Germline V gene data show CDR1 as SGHRS and CDR2 as YFSETQ. The CDR3 totals 17 residues. The CDR3 protein is CASSPLAGPRAQETQYF. As DNA, the CDR3 is TGCGCCAGCAGCCCGCTCGCTGGGCCCCGCGCGCAAGAGACCCAGTACTTC.

The J gene is TRBJ2-2, the V gene TRBV4-1; D gene ambiguous. Trimming pared 1 base from V and 5 bases from J, leaving 14 bases between. Germline-derived CDR1 and CDR2 are MGHRA and YSYEKL. This CDR3 contains 16 residues. The CDR3 bases are TGCGCCAGCAGCCAAGCGGGTCGTTTGGGGACCGGGGAGCTGTTTTTT. This sequence encodes CASSQAGRLGTGELFF.

The rearrangement joins TRBV2 to TRBJ1-5; 9 bases fit TRBD1. V lost 5 bases and J lost 4; bases outside the gene matches: 3. The CDR3 loop spans 14 amino acids. Germline CDR1 SNHLY, CDR2 FYNNEI. CDR3 coding DNA: TGTGCCAGCAGTCCGGACAGGGGTAATCAGCCCCAGCATTTT. As protein: CASSPDRGNQPQHF.

CDR3 amino acids: CASSAPGRGLEQYF. The CDR3 coding sequence is TGTGCCAGCAGTGCCCCGGGACGGGGCCTCGAGCAGTACTTC. V and J are TRBV28 and TRBJ2-7, with D perhaps TRBD1 or TRBD2 (5 bases each). Germline lookup yields CDR1 MDHEN and CDR2 SYDVKM. The V gene lost 5 bases and the J gene lost 6 bases, with 17 bases spanning the gap. This CDR3 comprises 14 residues.

The chain links TRBV6-5 to TRBJ2-7; perhaps D is TRBD1 or TRBD2 (5 bases each). V shed 5 bases and J shed 7 bases, with 9 bases lying between them. Germline V lookup: CDR1 MNHEY, CDR2 SVGAGI. The length of the CDR3 is 11 residues. The DNA for the CDR3 is TGTGCCAGCAGTGAATGGGGGGAGCAGTACTTC. Its protein product is CASSEWGEQYF.

The chain links TRBV18 to TRBJ1-6; D unresolved. V lost 1 base and J 4 bases, leaving 8 bases between the germline ends. Germline CDR1 is KGHSH and CDR2 is LQKENI. The CDR3 totals 15 residues. CDR3: CASSPQGTYNSPLHF. The CDR3 DNA follows: TGTGCCAGCTCACCACAGGGAACTTATAATTCACCCCTCCACTTT.